A selection of T cell receptor beta chains follows, all from one sample in a study of blood T cells in healthy people across ages. Using its own MiXCR run on the 5' RACE reads, TCRdb lists one record per CDR3 protein. Of around 1,700,000 distinct CDR3 sequences in the sample, roughly 27% are singletons; the top ten hold 7% to 9%. The sequencing sample was made of blood. These receptors came from a woman in her 30s in good health. Both conserved end residues are part of each CDR3. The D gene is left open where the match is weak. Size tells how often a clone was seen (once, few, many) or the class of an expanded clone, and some rows leave it out.

TRBD2	TRBV7-2	.	TRBJ2-5	TGTGCCAGCAGCTTGAGCGGGAGGGCAGAGACCCAGTACTTC	CASSLSGRAETQYF
.	TRBV5-1	.	TRBJ1-3	TGCGCCAGCAGCGGAGACAGATCTGGAAACACCATATATTTT	CASSGDRSGNTIYF
TRBD2	TRBV9	few	TRBJ2-1	TGTGCCAGCAGCGTAGGACTAGCGGGAGGGTCGTACAATGAGCAGTTCTTC	CASSVGLAGGSYNEQFF
.	TRBV28	.	TRBJ1-3	TGTGCCAGCAGCTCCCCGGCCACCATATATTTT	CASSSPATIYF
.	TRBV6-1	.	TRBJ2-5	TGTGCCAGCAGTGAAGCGATTCGGGGGGAGACCCAGTACTTC	CASSEAIRGETQYF
TRBD2	TRBV12-3/TRBV12-4	many	TRBJ2-3	TGTGCCAGCAGTCCCTTGACTAGCGGGGGATCCACAGATACGCAGTATTTT	CASSPLTSGGSTDTQYF
TRBD1	TRBV24-1	many	TRBJ2-5	TGTGCCACCAGTGACTTGGACAGGGGGCTAGAGACCCAGTACTTC	CATSDLDRGLETQYF
.	TRBV5-1	.	TRBJ1-1	TGCGCCAGCAGCTTAGCAGCGACGAACACTGAAGCTTTCTTT	CASSLAATNTEAFF
.	TRBV7-9	few	TRBJ2-5	TGTGCCAGCAGCTCGACGACTGGACCCGGGGGAGAGACCCAGTACTTC	CASSSTTGPGGETQYF
TRBD2	TRBV29-1	few	TRBJ2-1	TGCAGCGTTGTGAGCGGGATCATGGAGTTCTTC	CSVVSGIMEFF
.	TRBV10-3	many	TRBJ2-5	TGTGCCATCAGTGCGAAAGGGACGGACCAAGAGACCCAGTACTTC	CAISAKGTDQETQYF
.	TRBV21-1	.	TRBJ2-1	TGTGCCAGCAGCAAAGTTCCCGCTCGGCCACTGAGCTCCTACAATGAGCAGTTCTTC	CASSKVPARPLSSYNEQFF
.	TRBV6-6	many	TRBJ1-5	TGTGCCACCCTGGGGCAGGATAGCAATCAGCCCCAGCATTTT	CATLGQDSNQPQHF
TRBD1	TRBV5-5	many	TRBJ1-2	TGTGCCAGCAGCTTGGAGAGGACAGGGCGGATTGATGGCTACACCTTC	CASSLERTGRIDGYTF
TRBD2	TRBV20-1	few	TRBJ2-3	TGCAGTGCTAGAGTAACGAGCGGGGGACCAGATACGCAGTATTTT	CSARVTSGGPDTQYF
.	TRBV10-3	.	TRBJ2-1	TGTGCCATCAGCCCGGGTTACTCCTACAATGAGCAGTTCTTC	CAISPGYSYNEQFF
.	TRBV2	few	TRBJ2-5	TGTGCCAGCAGTGTACAGGGAAAGACCCAGTACTTC	CASSVQGKTQYF
TRBD2	TRBV7-2	few	TRBJ2-5	TGTGCCAGCAGCATTAGCGGGAGACCTCAAGAGACCCAGTACTTC	CASSISGRPQETQYF
TRBD2	TRBV6-6	.	TRBJ2-7	TGTGCCAGCAGCCCTCCCCAACTAGCGACCGAGCAGTACTTC	CASSPPQLATEQYF
TRBD2	TRBV5-4	.	TRBJ2-1	TGTGCCAGCAGCTCGACCTCTCTAGCGGGATCCTACAATGAGCAGTTCTTC	CASSSTSLAGSYNEQFF
.	TRBV7-9	once	TRBJ2-7	TGTGCCAGCAGGGGACCGAACTTCTGCGAGCAGTACTTC	CASRGPNFCEQYF
.	TRBV18	many	TRBJ2-1	TGTGCCAGCTCACAACAGAGCTCCTACAATGAGCAGTTCTTC	CASSQQSSYNEQFF
TRBD1	TRBV9	many	TRBJ2-7	TGTGCCAGCAGCTCGACCGGGACAGGGAGATACGAGCAGTACTTC	CASSSTGTGRYEQYF
TRBD2	TRBV20-1	.	TRBJ2-1	TGCAGTTCCCGGACTAGCGGCTCTCCTCAGGTGCAGTTCTTC	CSSRTSGSPQVQFF
.	TRBV10-3	few	TRBJ2-1	TGTGCCATGACAGCGGAAGCGCCTTCGGAGCAGTTCTTC	CAMTAEAPSEQFF
.	TRBV5-1	few	TRBJ2-1	TGCGCCAGCAGCTTGGGGAATCAGGTGCCGCCCCTCAGAAATGAGCAGTTCTTC	CASSLGNQVPPLRNEQFF
TRBD2	TRBV6-5	many	TRBJ2-1	TGTGCCAGCAGTCGACTAGCGGGTGAGCAGTTCTTC	CASSRLAGEQFF
.	TRBV5-1	.	TRBJ1-1	TGCTCCAGCAGTCCACAGCAGCAGAACACTGAAGCTTTCTTT	CSSSPQQQNTEAFF
.	TRBV7-3	.	TRBJ2-1	TGTGCCAGCAGCGAGGGGGACGATGAGCAGTTCTTC	CASSEGDDEQFF
.	TRBV20-1	.	TRBJ1-5	TGCAGTGCTAGACTCGCAGGGACCACTAATCAGCCCCAGCATTTT	CSARLAGTTNQPQHF
TRBD2	TRBV5-1	.	TRBJ2-4	TGCGCCAGCAGCTTCGGGCTAGCGGGAGGGCAAACCAAAAACATTCAGTACTTC	CASSFGLAGGQTKNIQYF
.	TRBV2	few	TRBJ1-5	TGTGCCAGCACCCCGTCCATGGGACAGCCCCAGCATTTT	CASTPSMGQPQHF
.	TRBV7-9	few	TRBJ2-5	TGTGCCAGCAGCTTGCTGGGCCTAGACCAGTACTTC	CASSLLGLDQYF